What follows are 12 T cell receptor beta chains derived from one specimen sequenced in a study of blood T cell repertoires in COVID-19 (TCRdb year 2020). Library method: the immunoSEQ multiplex PCR assay. Here the immuneACCESS table is served through TCRdb, limited to in-frame sequences with V and J called. Missing clones are a known gap in these copies; in checked studies unresolved V genes cover under half, and the rest lacks a known reason. The sample table shows a few hundred thousand clones, and around 87% are seen once. Over 4% of the sample is in the top ten clones. The sample taken for sequencing was peripheral blood. These receptors were collected from a woman aged 60-70 years with COVID-19, enrolled during active disease.

V and J are TRBV2 and TRBJ1-1; 8 nucleotides align to TRBD1. The V gene's germline CDR1 is SNHLY and CDR2 FYNNEI. The trim removed 7 bases at V and 0 bases at J, leaving 7 bases unmatched. CDR3 size: 15 residues. The CDR3 loop is CASTRTGSVNTEAFF. The CDR3 DNA reads TGTGCCAGCACCAGGACAGGGTCGGTGAACACTGAAGCTTTCTTT.

The V call is TRBV19, the J call TRBJ1-1; 9 nucleotides line up with TRBD1. V trimming: 6 bases; J trimming: 5 bases; junction bases outside the gene matches: 10. Germline V gene data show CDR1 as LNHDA and CDR2 as SQIVND (reference sequence). CDR3 length: 15 residues. The DNA for the CDR3 is TGTGCCAGTAGATCACCGGGACAGGGAGGAACTGAAGCTTTCTTT. This sequence encodes CASRSPGQGGTEAFF.

The chain combines TRBV5-1 with TRBJ2-3; 8 bases line up with TRBD2. The V segment lost 1 base and the J segment 6 bases; nucleotides outside the gene matches: 4. CDR3 size: 14 residues. Germline V gives CDR1 SGHRS, CDR2 YFSETQ. The CDR3 loop is CASSLTSGSDTQYF. DNA of the CDR3: TGCGCCAGCAGCTTGACTAGCGGCTCGGATACGCAGTATTTT.

CDR3 coding DNA: TGTGCCAGCAGCTTAGTTCAGCCCGCTAGTCCCAATACGCAGTATTTT. Translated, it gives CASSLVQPASPNTQYF. The rearrangement links TRBV13 to TRBJ2-3; D unclear. Germline CDR1 and CDR2: PRHDT and FYEKMQ (reference sequence). The V end was cut by 1 base, the J end by 7 bases, with 18 bases between. This CDR3 has 16 amino acids.

The rearrangement uses TRBV15 and TRBJ1-2; D call uncertain. V dropped 1 base and J dropped 3 bases, with 9 bases sitting between them. The CDR3 has 14 residues. The germline V gene encodes CDR1 LNHNV and CDR2 YYDKDF (reference sequence). CDR3: CATSRGGPHYGYTF. In DNA form, the CDR3 reads TGTGCCACCAGCAGAGGAGGGCCGCACTATGGCTACACCTTC. Using reference TRBV15 and TRBJ1-2 for the parts outside the CDR3, the full variable domain is DAMVIQNPRYQVTQFGKPVTLSCSQTLNHNVMYWYQQKSSQAPKLLFHYYDKDFNNEADTPDNFQSRRPNTSFCFLDIRSPGLGDTAMYLCATSRGGPHYGYTFGSGTRLTVV.

This rearrangement joins TRBV7-9 to TRBJ2-1, with TRBD2 matching 8 bases. This CDR3 has 13 residues. Trimming at V came to 7 bases and at J to 8 bases, leaving 7 bases not matched to a gene. Germline loops: CDR1 SEHNR, CDR2 FQNEAQ (reference sequence). This chain's CDR3 is CASIAGRWDEQFF. DNA for the CDR3: TGTGCCAGCATAGCGGGACGGTGGGATGAGCAGTTCTTC.

The rearrangement uses TRBV7-3 and TRBJ2-3; 9 positions match TRBD2. Germline V gives CDR1 SGHTA, CDR2 FQGTGA. With V trimmed by 5 bases and J by 0 bases, 6 bases remained unmatched. This CDR3 spans 16 amino acids. The CDR3 is CASSPISGRSTDTQYF. DNA for the CDR3: TGTGCCAGCAGCCCGATTAGCGGGAGAAGCACAGATACGCAGTATTTT.

V usage is TRBV18 and J usage is TRBJ1-2; the D is unclear. CDR1 and CDR2 (germline): KGHSH, LQKENI. Deletions cut 2 bases from V and 4 bases from J, with 14 bases between. The length of the CDR3 is 15 residues. The CDR3 loop is CASSPASGYSYGYTF. For the CDR3, the DNA is TGTGCCAGCTCACCAGCGAGCGGGTATAGCTATGGCTACACCTTC.

The chain has TRBV27 and TRBJ1-1; no clear D. V was pared by 2 bases and J by 5 bases, with 12 bases between. CDR3 size: 14 residues. The germline V gene has CDR1 MNHEY and CDR2 SMNVEV (reference sequence). The CDR3 region is CASSLPGIGTEAFF. In DNA, the CDR3 is TGTGCCAGCAGTTTACCGGGTATAGGTACTGAAGCTTTCTTT.

The J gene is TRBJ2-5, the V gene TRBV2; 8 bases are a match to TRBD2. Trimming at V came to 0 bases and at J to 5 bases, leaving 5 bases not matched to a gene. From germline, CDR1 is SNHLY and CDR2 FYNNEI. The CDR3 has 15 amino acids. CDR3 protein: CASSEAGRALETQYF. CDR3 sequence (DNA): TGTGCCAGCAGTGAAGCCGGGAGGGCCCTGGAGACCCAGTACTTC.

This chain joins TRBV24-1 and TRBJ1-5; D is perhaps TRBD1 (6 bases). V lost 3 bases to trimming and J lost 1 base, with 9 bases between them. CDR1 is KGHDR and CDR2 is SFDVKD in the germline V gene. CDR3 length: 15 amino acids. The DNA for the CDR3 is TGTGCCACCAGTGATAATGACAGGAGCAATCAGCCCCAGCATTTT. It codes for CATSDNDRSNQPQHF.

The sample holds a few counts of this clone. This chain joins TRBV3-1 (or the pseudogene TRBV3-2) and TRBJ2-7, with TRBD2 identical over 7 bases. Germline V gene lookup returns CDR1 LGHDT and CDR2 YNNKEL (reference sequence). This CDR3 has 14 residues. The J segment lost 7 bases and the V segment lost 4 bases, leaving 10 bases of the junction unmatched. The CDR3 region has the DNA TGTGCCAGCAGCCCTAAGTGGGGGAGGGCGGAGCAGTACTTC. The encoded protein is CASSPKWGRAEQYF.